The next 27 T cell receptor beta chains were all read from a single sample in a study of OX40 agonist ivuxolimab in advanced cancers. Using immunoSEQ multiplex PCR, the repertoire was profiled, and TCRdb retains in-frame clones only, with some absent. The data hold approximately 82,000 clones, with approximately 88% observed a single time. The sequences come from CD4+ or CD8+ T cells sorted from blood, collected in a trial of the OX40 agonist ivuxolimab. The receptors stem from an adult with an advanced solid tumor such as melanoma, head and neck, liver or kidney cancer.

The chain is built from TRBV7-3 and TRBJ2-1, with 7 bases matching TRBD2. V was clipped by 5 bases and J by 3 bases; unmatched bases: 7. CDR3 length: 15 amino acids. Germline lookup yields CDR1 SGHTA and CDR2 FQGTGA. For the CDR3, the DNA is TGTGCCAGCAGCCCAACCCGGACTAGCTACAATGAGCAGTTCTTC. This gives the protein CASSPTRTSYNEQFF.

This clone showed up just a few times. The V gene is TRBV11-3, the J gene TRBJ2-1; 12 nucleotides line up with TRBD2. The CDR3 sequence is 15 residues long. Germline CDR1 SGHNT, CDR2 YENEEA. V lost 0 bases, J lost 8 bases, and 2 bases stayed unmatched. Here the CDR3 DNA reads TGTGCCAGCAGCTTAGAGACTAGCGGGAGCGATGAGCAGTTCTTC. This gives the protein CASSLETSGSDEQFF.

This clone was recorded a few times. This sequence joins TRBV28 and TRBJ1-5; weak D call: TRBD1 (5 bases). V was cut by 6 bases and J by 3 bases, with 9 bases left in between. The CDR3 covers 13 residues. Germline assignment: CDR1 MDHEN and CDR2 SYDVKM. The CDR3 spells CASRSTVNQPQHF. For the CDR3, the DNA is TGTGCCAGCAGATCGACAGTCAATCAGCCCCAGCATTTT.

The chain recombines TRBV29-1 with TRBJ2-1; 12 nucleotides agree with TRBD2. V gave up 6 bases and J gave up 7 bases; unmatched junction bases: 19. This CDR3 contains 18 residues. CDR1 and CDR2 (germline): SQVTM, ANQGSEA. CDR3 region: CSVKASSGRAGGLNEQFF. CDR3 DNA sequence: TGCAGCGTAAAGGCGTCTAGCGGGAGGGCAGGCGGCTTAAATGAGCAGTTCTTC.

This chain connects TRBV5-1 to TRBJ2-3; no clear D gene. Germline lookup yields CDR1 SGHRS and CDR2 YFSETQ. Trimming pared 3 bases from V and 5 bases from J, leaving 13 bases between. The CDR3 length is 14 residues. The CDR3 spells CASSSDGAQDTQYF. CDR3 DNA: TGCGCCAGCAGCTCGGACGGAGCGCAAGATACGCAGTATTTT.

V is TRBV19 and J is TRBJ1-4, with 8 positions matching TRBD1. V lost 5 bases to trimming and J lost 0 bases; unmatched junction nucleotides: 2. This CDR3 contains 15 residues. Germline assignment: CDR1 LNHDA and CDR2 SQIVND (reference sequence). Here the CDR3 reads CASSPDRATNEKLFF. The CDR3 DNA is TGTGCCAGTAGTCCGGACAGGGCAACTAATGAAAAACTGTTTTTT. The full variable domain, rest sourced from reference TRBV19 and TRBJ1-4, is DGGITQSPKYLFRKEGQNVTLSCEQNLNHDAMYWYRQDPGQGLRLIYYSQIVNDFQKGDIAEGYSVSREKKESFPLTVTSAQKNPTAFYLCASSPDRATNEKLFFGSGTQLSVL.

V is TRBV7-3 and J is TRBJ2-2; tentatively, D is TRBD2 (5 bases). Germline CDR1 SGHTA, CDR2 FQGTGA. The germline V and J ends were trimmed by 4 bases and 6 bases, with 18 bases remaining between them. The CDR3 runs to 16 residues. CDR3 DNA sequence: TGTGCCAGCAGCTCCGGAAAAAATAACGGGGCCGGGGAGCTGTTTTTT. Protein product: CASSSGKNNGAGELFF.

This chain links TRBV19 with TRBJ1-2; no reliable D call. Per germline, CDR1 LNHDA and CDR2 SQIVND (reference sequence). V lost 1 base and J 1 base, leaving 10 bases between the germline ends. The CDR3 runs 15 residues. CDR3 in amino acids: CASSIGGWDNYGYTF. CDR3 nucleotides: TGTGCCAGTAGTATAGGAGGGTGGGATAACTATGGCTACACCTTC.

V gene TRBV7-3 combines with J gene TRBJ1-5; no firm D call. Germline V lookup: CDR1 SGHTA, CDR2 FQGTGA. V was clipped by 3 bases and J by 5 bases, with 8 bases between them. The CDR3 is 13 amino acids. CDR3 sequence: CASSFVGDQPQHF. CDR3 coding DNA: TGTGCCAGCAGCTTTGTAGGAGATCAGCCCCAGCATTTT.

The rearrangement joins TRBV6-1 to TRBJ2-1; no reliable D call. V was trimmed by 8 bases and J by 4 bases, leaving 9 bases between them. CDR1 and CDR2 from the germline V gene are MNHNS and SASEGT. CDR3 length: 12 amino acids. This CDR3 reads CASLTDYNEQFF. CDR3 nucleotide sequence: TGTGCCAGCCTGACGGATTACAATGAGCAGTTCTTC.

The chain links TRBV6-1 to TRBJ2-1, with 9 positions matching TRBD2. The V and J ends lost 6 bases and 7 bases, in that order; junction bases with no gene match: 10. Germline CDR1 MNHNS, CDR2 SASEGT. The CDR3 covers 15 residues. The CDR3 nucleotides read TGTGCCAGCAGGGGTAGCGGGAGCAAGAGTAATGAGCAGTTCTTC. Protein product: CASRGSGSKSNEQFF.

The CDR3 spells CASSLDRSNEQFF. The CDR3 coding sequence is TGTGCCAGCAGCTTAGATCGAAGTAATGAGCAGTTCTTC. The gene calls are TRBV11-2 and TRBJ2-1; D ambiguous. V lost 0 bases and J 7 bases, leaving 7 bases between the germline ends. Germline CDR1 is SGHAT and CDR2 is FQNNGV. This CDR3 has 13 amino acids.

The chain has TRBV10-3 and TRBJ1-2; tentative D call: TRBD1 (5 bases). This CDR3 region has 14 residues. V lost 2 bases, J lost 2 bases, and 9 bases lay in between. Germline V CDR1 and CDR2: ENHRY, SYGVKD. The CDR3 is CAISEEKGNYGYTF. CDR3 DNA: TGTGCCATCAGTGAGGAGAAGGGGAACTATGGCTACACCTTC.

The V gene is TRBV5-1, the J gene TRBJ2-3; no clear D gene. Trimming removed 2 bases from V and 2 bases from J, with 0 bases in between. The CDR3 extends over 11 amino acids. Germline V gene data show CDR1 as SGHRS and CDR2 as YFSETQ. CDR3 sequence reads: CASSFTDTQYF. CDR3 nucleotides: TGCGCCAGCAGCTTCACAGATACGCAGTATTTT.

This clone was seen a few times. The rearrangement links TRBV4-2 to TRBJ2-1, with D tentatively TRBD2 (5 bases). Germline V gene sequence: CDR1 LGHNA, CDR2 YNFKEQ. This CDR3 region has 14 residues. Trimming left V 1 base short and J 9 bases short, with 13 bases between. Here the CDR3 reads CASSQVLAVGEQFF. As DNA, the CDR3 is TGTGCCAGCAGCCAAGTCCTAGCTGTAGGTGAGCAGTTCTTC.

The chain carries TRBV11-3 and TRBJ2-2; the match to TRBD2 covers 10 bases. V lost 5 bases, J lost 5 bases, and 5 bases stayed unmatched. The CDR3 has 15 residues. CDR1 is SGHNT, CDR2 YENEEA, per germline. The CDR3 sequence is CASSERTSGTGELFF. The CDR3 coding sequence is TGTGCCAGCAGCGAACGGACTAGCGGAACCGGGGAGCTGTTTTTT.

Only a few counts were recorded for this clone. The J gene is TRBJ2-7, the V gene TRBV7-6; D remains ambiguous. The CDR3 totals 13 residues. With 5 bases removed from V and 2 bases from J, the gap between germline ends came to 10 bases. Per the germline V gene, CDR1 is SGHVS and CDR2 is FNYEAQ. The CDR3 sequence: CASSIQPTYEQYF. CDR3 coding DNA: TGTGCCAGCAGCATCCAACCGACCTACGAGCAGTACTTC.

V gene TRBV28 combines with J gene TRBJ1-6, with D uncertain. The CDR3 extends over 15 amino acids. Germline loops: CDR1 MDHEN, CDR2 SYDVKM. V lost 8 bases and J lost 7, with 18 bases in between. Here the CDR3 DNA reads TGTGCCAGCGGAGAACAGTGGGTAGAGAATTCACCCCTCCACTTT. Its translation: CASGEQWVENSPLHF.

This chain connects TRBV4-1 to TRBJ2-7; 10 bases align to TRBD2. J gave up 6 bases and V 4 bases, and 15 bases lay outside the gene matches. CDR3 length: 17 residues. CDR1 and CDR2 from the germline V gene are MGHRA and YSYEKL. The CDR3 reads CASSPNLFKREGGEQYF. The CDR3 nucleotides read TGCGCCAGCAGCCCGAATCTGTTTAAGCGGGAGGGAGGCGAGCAGTACTTC.

J is TRBJ2-3 and V is TRBV28; possible D gene TRBD1, 6 bases. This CDR3 region has 14 residues. CDR1 is MDHEN and CDR2 is SYDVKM in the germline V gene. V shed 8 bases and J shed 1 base, with 13 bases lying between them. In DNA form, the CDR3 reads TGTGCCAGCTATTCTGGGGGCCGCACAGATACGCAGTATTTT. It yields the protein CASYSGGRTDTQYF.

This rearrangement joins TRBV2 to TRBJ2-1; TRBD2 matches at 9 bases. The CDR3 totals 16 residues. The V gene's germline CDR1 is SNHLY and CDR2 FYNNEI. With 3 bases clipped from V and 12 bases from J, the junction kept 15 bases outside the gene matches. The CDR3 bases are TGTGCCAGCAGTGATGTGGATAGTAGCGGGAGTCTCGGGCAGTTCTTC. This sequence encodes CASSDVDSSGSLGQFF.

The J gene is TRBJ2-5, the V gene TRBV19; D remains ambiguous. From germline, CDR1 is LNHDA and CDR2 SQIVND (reference sequence). The V gene lost 4 bases and the J gene lost 2 bases, with 2 bases spanning the gap. The CDR3 consists of 11 residues. As DNA, the CDR3 is TGTGCCAGTAGTAAGCAAGAGACCCAGTACTTC. Protein sequence: CASSKQETQYF.

The CDR3 DNA is TGTGCCAGCAGTGTTGTGGAGCGGTCCACCGGGGAGCTGTTTTTT. Amino acid sequence: CASSVVERSTGELFF. The rearrangement joins TRBV6-1 to TRBJ2-2; tentative D call: TRBD2 (5 bases). The V end was cut by 4 bases, the J end by 4 bases, with 13 bases between. The CDR3 sequence is 15 residues long. CDR1 MNHNS and CDR2 SASEGT come from the germline V gene.

On this clone: This same CDR3 is encoded by further DNA sequences in the sample. The chain carries TRBV4-1 and TRBJ1-5, with D uncertain. The CDR3 is made up of 14 amino acids. V gave up 3 bases and J gave up 0 bases, with 6 bases separating them. Per germline, CDR1 MGHRA and CDR2 YSYEKL. CDR3 amino acids: CASSQGYSNQPQHF. Written as DNA, the CDR3 is TGCGCCAGCAGCCAGGGCTATAGCAATCAGCCCCAGCATTTT.

Concerning this clone: Relative to the germline gene, one junction end is altered; a read error may explain this. The J gene is TRBJ2-7, the V gene TRBV5-1, with a tentative D call TRBD1 (8 bases). Germline assignment: CDR1 SGHRS and CDR2 YFSETQ. The CDR3 is 15 residues long. The chain's CDR3 is CANSLGGTGFYEQYF. The CDR3 nucleotides are TGCGCCAACAGCTTGGGGGGGACAGGCTTTTACGAGCAGTACTTC.

The chain joins TRBV2 to TRBJ1-1; D may be TRBD1 (5 bases). Looked up from germline, CDR1 is SNHLY and CDR2 is FYNNEI. Deletions cut 6 bases from V and 0 bases from J, with 11 bases between. The CDR3 runs 14 residues. CDR3 region: CASRRTLLNTEAFF. CDR3 in DNA: TGTGCCAGCAGACGGACACTACTGAACACTGAAGCTTTCTTT. The variable domain in full, with the rest retrieved from reference TRBV2 and TRBJ1-1, is EPEVTQTPSHQVTQMGQEVILRCVPISNHLYFYWYRQILGQKVEFLVSFYNNEISEKSEIFDDQFSVERPDGSNFTLKIRSTKLEDSAMYFCASRRTLLNTEAFFGQGTRLTVV.

The chain couples TRBV18 to TRBJ2-6, with D tentatively TRBD1 (5 bases). Trimming stripped 3 bases from V and 0 bases from J, with 18 bases between. This CDR3 is built from 19 residues. From germline, CDR1 is KGHSH and CDR2 LQKENI. CDR3 residues: CASSPIEPGPGSGANVLTF. Written as DNA, the CDR3 is TGTGCCAGCTCACCGATCGAACCAGGGCCAGGCTCTGGGGCCAACGTCCTGACTTTC.